This section outlines one T cell receptor beta chain sequence together with its context. The repertoire was sequenced with immunoSEQ multiplex PCR; TCRdb's copy has only in-frame clones and lacks some. Of 230,000 or so clones in the sample, about four fifths were seen once. The data originate from a study of blood T cell repertoires in COVID-19. The J segment lost 0 bases and the V segment lost 8 bases, leaving 14 bases of the junction unmatched. Germline V gene lookup returns CDR1 SGHRS and CDR2 YFSETQ. This CDR3 is 18 amino acids long. Sequenced material: peripheral blood. This chain joins TRBV5-1 and TRBJ2-2, with 9 bases identical to TRBD2. The origin of this receptor is a woman at least 80 years old with COVID-19, enrolled during active disease. CDR3 sequence reads: CASRTGPGLASNTGELFF. CDR3 nucleotide sequence: TGCGCCAGTAGGACAGGCCCAGGACTAGCGTCGAACACCGGGGAGCTGTTTTTT.